This T cell receptor (beta chain) was obtained from a study of Ad26.COV2.S vaccination and SARS-CoV-2 variants. Overall study findings and caveats: Placebo recipients had lower spike-specific TCR breadth than vaccine recipients.

Trimming shortened V by 5 bases and J by 4 bases, and 12 bases separated the two germline ends. The V gene's germline CDR1 is SEHNR and CDR2 FQNEAQ (reference sequence). The CDR3 length is 13 residues. Sequenced by immunoSEQ multiplex PCR; TCRdb stores in-frame clones only, minus some. The sample shows some 640,000 clones, more than 80% of them seen only once. In regard to this clone: What it recognizes is unknown.

The treatment: around 19 received Ad26.COV2.S at low or high dose, single or two shots; several received placebo; per-sample allocation not given. Collection of samples fell on day 63 after the first vaccine or placebo injection. Based in Boston, the donor was an adult of 18-55 years. The rearrangement joins TRBV7-9 to TRBJ2-7; D remains unclear. The sequence derives from a person aged 18-65 years who received the Ad26.COV2.S COVID-19 vaccine or a placebo. This specimen was peripheral blood, taken in a trial of Ad26.COV2.S vaccine versus placebo. CDR3 amino acids: CASSKTLEYEQYF. CDR3 bases: TGTGCCAGCAGCAAGACCCTAGAGTACGAGCAGTACTTC.